At least ten counts were recorded for the clone carrying this T cell receptor beta chain. Its target is not known. J gave up 5 bases and V 4 bases, and 12 bases lay outside the gene matches. The germline V gene has CDR1 SGHRS and CDR2 YFSETQ. The CDR3 extends over 15 amino acids. Two-round multiplex PCR on genomic DNA was the method by which TCR beta CDR3 was amplified. The authors ran first-round PCR with primers specific to each TRBV and TRBJ gene. TCRdb passed the multiplex PCR reads through MiXCR, listing each CDR3 protein once. The repertoire holds about 21,000 distinct CDR3 sequences, with approximately 43% as singletons. This specimen comes from a study of prognosis after radiotherapy for stage I lung cancer. Study at large: The authors enrolled stage I non-small cell lung cancer patients between 2018 and January 2019. Medically, all non-small cell lung cancer patients were deemed inoperable. Distant metastases struck a few patients a median of about 7 months after radiotherapy; about 16 showed no significant progression.

Study-wide points: Lower values of Shannon entropy after stereotactic body radiation therapy were seen in patients who developed distant metastases.

The rearrangement joins TRBV5-1 to TRBJ2-7; 7 bases line up with TRBD2. The TCR sequence derives from a donor aged 50 or older with non-small cell lung cancer. The sample consisted of PBMCs, taken before or after stereotactic body radiation therapy (not recorded which). CDR3 sequence reads: CASSPAPGTIHEQYF. DNA of the CDR3: TGCGCCAGCAGCCCTGCACCCGGGACTATACACGAGCAGTACTTC.